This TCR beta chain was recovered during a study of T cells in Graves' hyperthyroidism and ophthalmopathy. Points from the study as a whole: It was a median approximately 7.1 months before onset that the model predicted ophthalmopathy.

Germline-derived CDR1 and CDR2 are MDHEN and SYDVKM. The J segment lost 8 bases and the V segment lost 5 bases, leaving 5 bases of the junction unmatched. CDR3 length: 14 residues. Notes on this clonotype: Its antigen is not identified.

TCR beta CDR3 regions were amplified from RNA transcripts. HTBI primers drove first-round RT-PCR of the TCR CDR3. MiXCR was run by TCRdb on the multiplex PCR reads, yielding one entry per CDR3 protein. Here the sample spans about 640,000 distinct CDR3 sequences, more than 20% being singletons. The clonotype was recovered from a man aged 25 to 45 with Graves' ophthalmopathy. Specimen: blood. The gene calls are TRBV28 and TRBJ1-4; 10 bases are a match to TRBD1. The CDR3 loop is CASSPTGQGEKLFF. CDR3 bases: TGTGCCAGCAGTCCAACGGGACAGGGGGAAAAACTGTTTTTT.